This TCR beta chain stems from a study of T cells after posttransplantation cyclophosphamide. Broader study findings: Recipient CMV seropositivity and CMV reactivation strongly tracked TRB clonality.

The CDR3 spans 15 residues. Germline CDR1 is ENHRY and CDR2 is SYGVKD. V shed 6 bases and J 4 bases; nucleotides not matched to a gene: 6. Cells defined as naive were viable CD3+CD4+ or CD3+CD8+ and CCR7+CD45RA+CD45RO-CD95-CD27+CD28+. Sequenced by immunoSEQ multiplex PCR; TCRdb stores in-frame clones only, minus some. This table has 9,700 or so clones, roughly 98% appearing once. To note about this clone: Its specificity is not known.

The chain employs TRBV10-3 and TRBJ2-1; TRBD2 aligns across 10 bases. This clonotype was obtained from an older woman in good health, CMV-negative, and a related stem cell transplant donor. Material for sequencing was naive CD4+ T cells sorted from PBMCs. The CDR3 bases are TGTGCCATCAGCCCGGGACTAGCGAATTACAATGAGCAGTTCTTC. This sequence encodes CAISPGLANYNEQFF.